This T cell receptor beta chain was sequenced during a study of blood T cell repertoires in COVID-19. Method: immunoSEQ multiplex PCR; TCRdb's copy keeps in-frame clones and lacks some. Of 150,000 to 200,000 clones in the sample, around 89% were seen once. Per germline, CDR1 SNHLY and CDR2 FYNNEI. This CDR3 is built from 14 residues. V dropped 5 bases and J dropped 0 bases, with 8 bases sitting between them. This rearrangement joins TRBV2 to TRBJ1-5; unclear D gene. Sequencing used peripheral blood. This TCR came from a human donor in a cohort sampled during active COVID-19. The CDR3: CASSYTSSNQPQHF. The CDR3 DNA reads TGTGCCAGCAGTTATACAAGTAGCAATCAGCCCCAGCATTTT.